A single sample gave rise to the 23 T cell receptor beta chains below, sequenced in a study of T cell responses to AZD1222 COVID-19 vaccine. Some clones are missing from TCRdb's copy, which holds only in-frame ones; the method was immunoSEQ multiplex PCR. Among 150,000 to 200,000 clones listed, approximately 93% were seen once. The sequencing here drew on peripheral blood, taken 28 days after the second AZD1222 dose. The receptors here all came from an adult who received the AZD1222 COVID-19 vaccine.

This clone occurred once. The chain joins TRBV11-2 to TRBJ2-5, with 14 bases aligning to TRBD2. In germline, CDR1 is SGHAT, CDR2 FQNNGV. With V trimmed by 5 bases and J by 6 bases, 5 bases remained unmatched. CDR3 length equals 15 residues. The CDR3 loop reads CASSGTSGGGKTQYF. In DNA form, the CDR3 reads TGTGCCAGCAGCGGGACTAGCGGGGGCGGGAAGACCCAGTACTTC.

This chain uses TRBV5-6 with TRBJ2-3; either TRBD1 or TRBD2 may fit D (5 bases each). Trimming took off 4 bases at V and 1 base at J, with 13 bases between the two ends. CDR3 length equals 15 residues. The germline CDR1 and CDR2 sequences are SGHDT and YYEEEE. The CDR3 DNA reads as TGTGCCAGCAGCCCGGGACCCCCACGCACAGATACGCAGTATTTT. Residues: CASSPGPPRTDTQYF.

This chain links TRBV5-8 with TRBJ1-5; perhaps TRBD1 as D (5 bases). V was trimmed by 4 bases and J by 10 bases, leaving 30 bases between them. The CDR3 is 18 amino acids. The germline V gene has CDR1 SGHTS and CDR2 YDEGEE. CDR3 sequence (DNA): TGTGCCAGCAGCGGCCGAGGACAATCAGTTGCGGTTTTAGTACCCCAGCATTTT. This translates into CASSGRGQSVAVLVPQHF.

The chain uses TRBV4-2 and TRBJ1-6; the D is unclear. Germline CDR1 and CDR2: LGHNA and YNFKEQ. V lost 0 bases, J lost 5 bases, and 14 bases lay in between. CDR3 length: 17 residues. The CDR3 nucleotides read TGTGCCAGCAGCCAAGAGAGAAGGGTAGGGAATAATTCACCCCTCCACTTT. Protein sequence: CASSQERRVGNNSPLHF.

The rearrangement links TRBV14 to TRBJ1-6; possible D gene TRBD1, 6 bases. The CDR3 is 20 amino acids. Germline V gene lookup returns CDR1 SGHDN and CDR2 FVKESK. Trimming cost V 2 bases and J 2 bases, with 22 bases left between them. The CDR3: CASSQIVRRGNRTYNSPLHF. In DNA, the CDR3 is TGTGCCAGCAGCCAAATCGTTCGCAGGGGAAATAGAACCTATAATTCACCCCTCCACTTT.

The chain employs TRBV2 and TRBJ1-4; D is uncertain. Trimming left V 0 bases short and J 5 bases short, with 10 bases between. Germline V gene data show CDR1 as SNHLY and CDR2 as FYNNEI. The CDR3 sequence is 15 residues long. CDR3 residues: CASSEALGRNEKLFF. CDR3 nucleotides: TGTGCCAGCAGTGAAGCGCTTGGGCGAAATGAAAAACTGTTTTTT.

The chain links TRBV7-9 to TRBJ2-3; possibly TRBD2 for D (6 bases). In germline, CDR1 is SEHNR, CDR2 FQNEAQ (reference sequence). This CDR3 spans 15 amino acids. V was clipped by 5 bases and J by 0 bases, with 12 bases between them. In nucleotides, the CDR3 is TGTGCCAGCAGCCAGACCCGGGGGAGCACAGATACGCAGTATTTT. Amino acids: CASSQTRGSTDTQYF.

This clone was seen just once. The rearrangement links TRBV24-1 to TRBJ2-2, with 9 bases fitting TRBD1. V trimming: 4 bases; J trimming: 7 bases; junction bases outside the gene matches: 9. CDR3 size: 16 residues. Germline CDR1 is KGHDR and CDR2 is SFDVKD. The CDR3 coding sequence is TGTGCCACCAGTGACCGGGGACAGGGCGCGAACGGGGAGCTGTTTTTT. This gives the protein CATSDRGQGANGELFF.

The genes are TRBV13 and TRBJ2-7; D is perhaps TRBD1 (8 bases). With 6 bases removed from V and 6 bases from J, the gap between germline ends came to 27 bases. The CDR3 contains 17 residues. Germline CDR1 and CDR2: PRHDT and FYEKMQ (reference sequence). The CDR3, as DNA: TGTGCCAGCAGACTACCAGGGGGGGACAGGAGCCTTCGCGAGCAGTACTTC. Protein product: CASRLPGGDRSLREQYF.

The chain joins TRBV14 to TRBJ2-2, with 7 nucleotides matching TRBD1. With V trimmed by 3 bases and J by 0 bases, 4 bases remained unmatched. The germline gives CDR1 SGHDN, CDR2 FVKESK. CDR3 length equals 16 residues. CDR3 region: CASSQRQGANTGELFF. CDR3 in DNA: TGTGCCAGCAGCCAGCGACAGGGCGCGAACACCGGGGAGCTGTTTTTT.

The chain has TRBV9 and TRBJ1-2; TRBD1 agrees at 8 bases. The germline gives CDR1 SGDLS, CDR2 YYNGEE. V gave up 2 bases and J gave up 5 bases; unmatched junction bases: 11. CDR3 length: 16 residues. CDR3 in amino acids: CASSVTGAHTGYGYTF. CDR3 DNA: TGTGCCAGCAGCGTGACAGGGGCTCACACTGGGTATGGCTACACCTTC.

V is TRBV6-5 and J is TRBJ2-1; 8 bases are shared with TRBD1. The CDR3 sequence is 16 residues long. The junction had 4 bases not matched to a gene; V was cut back by 0 bases and J by 3 bases. Germline lookup yields CDR1 MNHEY and CDR2 SVGAGI. As DNA, the CDR3 is TGTGCCAGCAGTTACTCAGCAGGGGGCTACTACAATGAGCAGTTCTTC. Translated: CASSYSAGGYYNEQFF.

The CDR3 DNA reads TGTGCCTTACAGGAGAACTATAATTCACCCCTCCACTTT. It codes for CALQENYNSPLHF. The chain is built from TRBV7-2 and TRBJ1-6; D may be TRBD1 (5 bases). Per germline, CDR1 SGHTA and CDR2 FQGNSA. The CDR3 length is 13 residues. V lost 11 bases and J 3 bases, leaving 11 bases between the germline ends.

This chain uses TRBV7-3 with TRBJ1-2; 10 bases line up with TRBD1. CDR3 length equals 14 residues. CDR1 and CDR2 (germline): SGHTA, FQGTGA. V gave up 0 bases and J gave up 6 bases; unmatched junction bases: 1. The CDR3 protein is CASSLTGTGDGYTF. For the CDR3, the DNA is TGTGCCAGCAGCTTAACCGGGACAGGGGATGGCTACACCTTC.

V and J are TRBV5-1 and TRBJ1-6, with D possibly matching TRBD1 (5 bases). The V and J ends lost 4 bases and 12 bases respectively, with 11 bases between them. CDR3 length equals 12 residues. Germline values: CDR1 SGHRS, CDR2 YFSETQ. The CDR3 loop reads CASSDLQGPLHF. In DNA form, the CDR3 reads TGCGCCAGCAGCGACCTGCAGGGACCCCTCCACTTT.

The chain has TRBV5-1 and TRBJ2-7; the D is unclear. Germline values: CDR1 SGHRS, CDR2 YFSETQ. The CDR3 length is 14 residues. With 1 base removed from V and 2 bases from J, the gap between germline ends came to 10 bases. CDR3: CASSLRAATYEQYF. The CDR3 nucleotides read TGCGCCAGCAGCTTGAGGGCAGCCACCTACGAGCAGTACTTC.

This sequence joins TRBV19 and TRBJ1-1; D is possibly TRBD1 (6 bases). The V gene lost 5 bases and the J gene lost 4 bases, with 14 bases spanning the gap. The CDR3 consists of 14 residues. CDR1 LNHDA and CDR2 SQIVND come from the germline V gene (reference sequence). CDR3 residues: CASSPLGGTTEAFF. CDR3 sequence (DNA): TGTGCCAGTAGTCCCCTCGGGGGCACCACTGAAGCTTTCTTT.

The chain employs TRBV7-2 and TRBJ1-1, with 7 nucleotides matching TRBD1. Per germline, CDR1 SGHTA and CDR2 FQGNSA. V lost 5 bases to trimming and J lost 9 bases; unmatched junction nucleotides: 6. The CDR3 runs 12 residues. The CDR3 DNA follows: TGTGCCAGCAGCACGACAGGGAGGCAAGCTTTCTTT. This codes for CASSTTGRQAFF.

This rearrangement joins TRBV5-1 to TRBJ2-2; possible D gene TRBD2, 7 bases. The CDR3 covers 16 residues. The germline V and J ends were trimmed by 5 bases and 0 bases, with 14 bases remaining between them. Germline V CDR1 and CDR2: SGHRS, YFSETQ. CDR3 nucleotide sequence: TGCGCCAGCAGGGGGGCTAGCGGATCGAACACCGGGGAGCTGTTTTTT. It yields the protein CASRGASGSNTGELFF.

This clone was picked up a small number of times. The chain employs TRBV6-5 and TRBJ1-2; no reliable D call. Per the germline V gene, CDR1 is MNHEY and CDR2 is SVGAGI. The germline V and J ends were trimmed by 6 bases and 0 bases, with 8 bases remaining between them. The CDR3 is made up of 13 amino acids. The CDR3 DNA reads as TGTGCCAGCAGGAGCCAGACTAACTATGGCTACACCTTC. Translated, it gives CASRSQTNYGYTF.

The chain employs TRBV10-3 and TRBJ1-6; 7 positions agree with TRBD1. Germline CDR1 ENHRY, CDR2 SYGVKD. This CDR3 is 14 amino acids long. The J segment lost 5 bases and the V segment lost 6 bases, leaving 4 bases of the junction unmatched. The CDR3 DNA reads as TGTGCCATCAGAGTTCAGGGGGATAATTCACCCCTCCACTTT. Translating gives CAIRVQGDNSPLHF.

This chain uses TRBV24-1 with TRBJ2-5; the match to TRBD1 covers 7 bases. Germline V gene lookup returns CDR1 KGHDR and CDR2 SFDVKD. V lost 4 bases to trimming and J lost 1 base; unmatched junction nucleotides: 5. The CDR3 runs to 15 residues. In nucleotides, the CDR3 is TGTGCCACCAGTGACGCCGGGACAGCCCAAGAGACCCAGTACTTC. This gives the protein CATSDAGTAQETQYF.

V and J are TRBV18 and TRBJ2-2, with D perhaps matching TRBD1 (6 bases). This CDR3 spans 14 amino acids. Between the trimmed V and J ends, which lost 4 bases and 3 bases, there was a span of 9 bases. CDR1 and CDR2 from the germline V gene are KGHSH and LQKENI. The CDR3 loop is CASSRDTYTGELFF. The CDR3 region has the DNA TGTGCCAGCTCACGGGACACCTACACCGGGGAGCTGTTTTTT.